The text below deals with one TCR beta chain. Its specificity is unknown. The sample is drawn from a study of blood T cells in healthy people across ages. Germline CDR1 reads KGHSH; CDR2 reads LQKENI. V was cut by 2 bases and J by 0 bases, with 22 bases left in between. This CDR3 spans 19 amino acids. Regarding the study as a whole: Higher diversity, along with more naive CD4+ cells, distinguished long-lived donors from aged donors. It was not known whether donors were CMV positive (a possible confounder of expanded clonotype changes).

The second PCR ran about 6 to 12 cycles with a sample-barcoded 5' primer and J-beta primers. Each TCR beta cDNA got a 12-nucleotide random molecular identifier. TCRdb passed the 5' RACE reads through MiXCR, listing each CDR3 protein once. The sample yields over 950,000 distinct CDR3 sequences, roughly half seen once. The sequence came from a woman aged 55-70 years in good health. The chain combines TRBV18 with TRBJ1-2, with a tentative D call TRBD1 (6 bases). Sequencing was carried out using blood. The chain's CDR3 is CASSPGAAGGRRANYGYTF. The CDR3 DNA follows: TGTGCCAGCTCACCAGGGGCAGCTGGGGGCAGACGAGCTAACTATGGCTACACCTTC.